Listed below are T cell receptor beta chains from one sample, sequenced in a study of cytomegalovirus exposure and HLA in healthy donors. The table came from immunoSEQ multiplex PCR; TCRdb's copy has only in-frame clones and leaves some out. The profile shows roughly 110,000 clones, around 61% of them singletons. The specimen was PBMCs. Source of these receptors: a woman under 40 in good health and CMV-seronegative. The CDR3 runs from the conserved cysteine through the conserved F or W. A D gene is named only where the DNA matches it firmly. Only some rows state a clone size, as once, few, many or a class for expanded clones.

>TRBJ1-6|NA|NA|TRBV6-5
TGTGCCAGCAGTTATAGGGGGTTTAATTCACCCCTCCACTTT
CASSYRGFNSPLHF
>TRBJ2-7|NA|NA|TRBV9
TGTGCCAGCAGCGTGGGCCCGATCTACGAGCAGTACTTC
CASSVGPIYEQYF
>TRBJ1-5|NA|few|TRBV28
TGTGCCAGCAGTTTTGGACCGGGATGGCCCCAGCATTTT
CASSFGPGWPQHF
>TRBJ1-3|NA|NA|TRBV30
TGTGCCTGGAACTACAGGGAAAACACCATATATTTT
CAWNYRENTIYF
>TRBJ1-4|NA|NA|TRBV2
TGTGCCAGCAGTGAACTACAGTATAATGAAAAACTGTTTTTT
CASSELQYNEKLFF
>TRBJ1-5|TRBD1|NA|TRBV15
TGTGCCACCAGCAGAGGGGGACAGGGCAATCAGCCCCAGCATTTT
CATSRGGQGNQPQHF
>TRBJ2-7|NA|NA|TRBV6-1
TGTGCCAGCCTTGAAAAGCCACAGGGATCCGAGCAGTACTTC
CASLEKPQGSEQYF
>TRBJ2-1|NA|NA|TRBV1
TGCACCAGCAGCCAAGATTTTTCGGGGTACTTTCCCACCTACAATGAGCAGTTCTTC
CTSSQDFSGYFPTYNEQFF
>TRBJ2-7|TRBD2|once|TRBV7-2
TGTGCCAGCAGCTTAGCGAGGCTAGCGGGACCCTACGAGCAGTACTTC
CASSLARLAGPYEQYF
>TRBJ1-4|NA|NA|TRBV5-6
TGTGCCAGCAAACAGGGCTGGTCTAATGAAAAACTGTTTTTT
CASKQGWSNEKLFF
>TRBJ1-5|NA|NA|TRBV19
TGTGCCAGTAGAGGTCAGGGCCAGCCCCAGCATTTT
CASRGQGQPQHF